This TCR beta chain was captured in a study of regulatory T cells in long-lasting Graves disease. The V and J ends lost 2 bases and 5 bases respectively, with 15 bases between them. CDR3 size: 15 residues. The germline gives CDR1 MNHEY, CDR2 SVGAGI. In building TCR beta libraries, iRepertoire HTBI primers were used together with Arm-PCR of CDR3 regions. MiXCR, run by TCRdb on the multiplex PCR reads, gives a single entry per CDR3 protein. In the table there are 500,000 or so distinct CDR3 sequences, 12% to 15% of which are singletons. Noted time point: newly diagnosed GD, antithyroid drugs for less than 3 months. RNA from PBMCs was the source of the TCR library. The patients included were those that came from an endocrinology department in Xi'an, China. The collection involved drawing around 10 milliliters of peripheral blood into EDTA tubes. At least ten counts were recorded for this clonotype. These data were also filed under a second study, of T cells in Graves' hyperthyroidism and ophthalmopathy.

This chain connects TRBV6-5 to TRBJ2-5; a weak D match, TRBD1 (6 bases). This sample comprised peripheral blood mononuclear cells (PBMCs), obtained at new diagnosis, from a patient treated with antithyroid drugs. This clonotype was obtained from a woman aged 50 to 65 with Graves disease. The CDR3 DNA reads as TGTGCCAGCAGTTACGCGTGGGGGCGCCTGGAGACCCAGTACTTC. Its translation: CASSYAWGRLETQYF.